Below, 32 T cell receptor beta chains from the same sample are listed, as sequenced in a study of T cell changes during pregnancy in multiple sclerosis. Clones were read by immunoSEQ multiplex PCR, and TCRdb kept only the in-frame ones, dropping some. This repertoire shows some 41,000 clones, about 90% found once; its top ten account for over 8%. The sequenced sample was CD8+ T cells from peripheral blood mononuclear cells, obtained in the first trimester of pregnancy. These receptors were collected from a female donor with multiple sclerosis, enrolled in a pregnancy study.

This clone appeared once. The rearrangement joins TRBV30 to TRBJ2-2, with D perhaps matching TRBD2 (6 bases). The CDR3 consists of 15 residues. V was pared by 4 bases and J by 5 bases, with 17 bases between. Germline CDR1 and CDR2: GTSNPN and SVGIG (reference sequence). The CDR3 loop reads CAWTTGDSVTGELFF. For the CDR3, the DNA is TGTGCCTGGACCACGGGGGACTCTGTAACCGGGGAGCTGTTTTTT.

The genes are TRBV7-9 and TRBJ1-1, with D uncertain. The CDR3 spans 12 residues. The germline V and J ends were trimmed by 7 bases and 2 bases, with 8 bases remaining between them. Germline CDR1 is SEHNR and CDR2 is FQNEAQ (reference sequence). CDR3 region: CASNAVNTEAFF. The CDR3 bases are TGTGCCAGCAATGCGGTCAACACTGAAGCTTTCTTT.

CDR3 amino acids: CASSANRRTNYGYTF. CDR3 bases: TGTGCCAGCAGCGCCAACAGGAGAACTAACTATGGCTACACCTTC. V is TRBV9 and J is TRBJ1-2; D is possibly TRBD1 (5 bases). The CDR3 length is 15 residues. Trimming pared 3 bases from V and 0 bases from J, leaving 12 bases between. Germline V gene data show CDR1 as SGDLS and CDR2 as YYNGEE.

The chain links TRBV30 to TRBJ1-2; the D gene is possibly TRBD1 (5 bases). Germline V gives CDR1 GTSNPN, CDR2 SVGIG (reference sequence). The CDR3 spans 15 residues. Trimming removed 3 bases from V and 0 bases from J, with 14 bases in between. CDR3 amino acids: CAWSPRGDANYGYTF. CDR3 bases: TGTGCCTGGAGCCCCCGGGGGGACGCTAACTATGGCTACACCTTC.

The chain has TRBV30 and TRBJ2-2; TRBD2 might be the D (5 bases). In germline, CDR1 is GTSNPN, CDR2 SVGIG (reference sequence). The CDR3 covers 12 residues. This chain's CDR3 is CALSEAPGELFF. CDR3 in DNA: TGTGCTTTGTCGGAGGCTCCCGGGGAGCTGTTTTTT.

The V gene is TRBV5-4, the J gene TRBJ2-1; TRBD2 matches 15 bases. CDR1 and CDR2 (germline): SGHNT, YYREEE (reference sequence). V lost 8 bases, J lost 9 bases, and 6 bases stayed unmatched. The CDR3 totals 14 residues. CDR3 coding DNA: TGTGCCAGTGCTATGGGACTAGCGGGAGGTGAGCAGTTCTTC. Protein: CASAMGLAGGEQFF.

This clone was counted only a few times. The chain is built from TRBV7-6 and TRBJ1-1; no firm D call. The CDR3 contains 14 residues. V lost 1 base, J lost 6 bases, and 12 bases lay in between. Germline CDR1 is SGHVS and CDR2 is FNYEAQ. CDR3 coding DNA: TGTGCCAGCAGCTTAGACAGCCCTGGGTCTGAAGCTTTCTTT. As protein: CASSLDSPGSEAFF.

V gene TRBV5-1 combines with J gene TRBJ2-1, with 11 bases fitting TRBD2. V dropped 2 bases and J dropped 7; count of bases not matched to a gene: 5. Germline V gene sequence: CDR1 SGHRS, CDR2 YFSETQ. This CDR3 spans 15 amino acids. CDR3 amino acids: CASSLLAGVKNEQFF. As DNA, the CDR3 is TGCGCCAGCAGCTTACTAGCGGGAGTTAAGAATGAGCAGTTCTTC.

The chain is built from TRBV7-9 and TRBJ1-1; no firm D call. V dropped 4 bases and J dropped 7 bases, with 7 bases sitting between them. This CDR3 contains 11 residues. CDR1 is SEHNR, CDR2 FQNEAQ, per germline (reference sequence). The CDR3, as DNA: TGTGCCAGCAGCTACACCCTTGAAGCTTTCTTT. It translates to CASSYTLEAFF.

A note on this clone: The germline gene is not matched at one end of the junction; a read error may be the cause. The chain is built from TRBV4-1 and TRBJ1-5; D gene ambiguous. Looked up from germline, CDR1 is MGHRA and CDR2 is YSYEKL. This CDR3 has 14 amino acids. The CDR3 sequence: CASSQERSSQPQHF. DNA for the CDR3: TGCGCCAGCAGCCAAGAACGGAGCAGTCAGCCCCAGCATTTT.

This sequence joins TRBV18 and TRBJ2-1, with 10 bases matching TRBD1. V trimming: 3 bases; J trimming: 5 bases; junction bases outside the gene matches: 1. Germline V lookup: CDR1 KGHSH, CDR2 LQKENI. This CDR3 is built from 14 residues. The CDR3 nucleotides read TGTGCCAGCTCACCCGGGACAGGGGACAATGAGCAGTTCTTC. It specifies CASSPGTGDNEQFF.

The V call is TRBV7-9, the J call TRBJ2-7; 8 positions agree with TRBD2. Germline-derived CDR1 and CDR2 are SEHNR and FQNEAQ (reference sequence). V was clipped by 1 base and J by 5 bases; unmatched bases: 1. This CDR3 has 13 residues. CDR3 region: CASSLDSGNEQYF. The CDR3 coding sequence is TGTGCCAGCAGCTTAGATAGCGGGAACGAGCAGTACTTC.

This clone was seen a handful of times. V is TRBV18 and J is TRBJ2-1; D might be TRBD2 (8 bases). This CDR3 has 15 residues. Trimming removed 3 bases from V and 5 bases from J, with 14 bases in between. CDR1 is KGHSH and CDR2 is LQKENI in the germline V gene. The CDR3 reads CASSPTGGTDNEQFF. The DNA for the CDR3 is TGTGCCAGCTCACCCACGGGGGGGACAGACAATGAGCAGTTCTTC.

The chain carries TRBV9 and TRBJ2-2; TRBD2 agrees at 8 bases. Germline-derived CDR1 and CDR2 are SGDLS and YYNGEE. V dropped 10 bases and J dropped 5; count of bases not matched to a gene: 10. The CDR3 runs 14 residues. The CDR3: CASGGSGETGELFF. The CDR3 DNA is TGTGCCTCCGGAGGTAGCGGGGAGACCGGGGAGCTGTTTTTT.

This chain connects TRBV12-5 to TRBJ2-1; D perhaps matches TRBD1 (6 bases). Trimming cost V 4 bases and J 6 bases, with 10 bases left between them. The CDR3 loop spans 13 amino acids. Germline V gene lookup returns CDR1 LGHNT and CDR2 FRNRAP. Here the CDR3 reads CASGSPDSNEQFF. The CDR3 DNA reads as TGTGCTAGTGGTTCCCCGGACAGCAATGAGCAGTTCTTC.

The chain has TRBV27 and TRBJ2-3, with 11 bases identical to TRBD2. The CDR3 has 15 residues. V was pared by 6 bases and J by 4 bases, with 6 bases of the junction left unmatched. CDR1 and CDR2 from the germline V gene are MNHEY and SMNVEV (reference sequence). The CDR3 spells CASRVGTSGPDTQYF. In nucleotides, the CDR3 is TGTGCCAGCAGAGTGGGGACTAGCGGCCCAGATACGCAGTATTTT.

The rearrangement links TRBV5-1 to TRBJ2-7, with D maybe TRBD2 (5 bases). Between the trimmed V and J ends, which lost 1 base and 1 base, there was a span of 15 bases. The germline V gene has CDR1 SGHRS and CDR2 YFSETQ. The CDR3 covers 16 residues. In nucleotides, the CDR3 is TGCGCCAGCAGCTTGTGGAGGCACTCTGGGTCCTACGAGCAGTACTTC. Translation: CASSLWRHSGSYEQYF.

The rearrangement joins TRBV9 to TRBJ2-2, with D perhaps matching TRBD1 (6 bases). This CDR3 has 16 residues. The V gene lost 3 bases and the J gene lost 2 bases, with 14 bases spanning the gap. Germline V lookup: CDR1 SGDLS, CDR2 YYNGEE. As DNA, the CDR3 is TGTGCCAGCAGCGGGGCAGGGGCGTTAAACACCGGGGAGCTGTTTTTT. Translated: CASSGAGALNTGELFF.

The rearrangement uses TRBV13 and TRBJ2-7; the D is unclear. In germline, CDR1 is PRHDT, CDR2 FYEKMQ (reference sequence). Trimming pared 3 bases from V and 0 bases from J, leaving 3 bases between. The CDR3 is 12 residues long. The CDR3 here is CASSFYSYEQYF. Here the CDR3 DNA reads TGTGCCAGCAGCTTTTACTCCTACGAGCAGTACTTC.

The J gene is TRBJ1-1, the V gene TRBV14, with no clear D. This CDR3 spans 10 amino acids. Trimming removed 4 bases from V and 7 bases from J, with 4 bases in between. Germline V CDR1 and CDR2: SGHDN, FVKESK. CDR3 bases: TGTGCCAGCAGCCGCGGTGAAGCTTTCTTT. Amino acids: CASSRGEAFF. Drawing the rest from reference TRBV14 and TRBJ1-1, the complete variable domain is EAGVTQFPSHSVIEKGQTVTLRCDPISGHDNLYWYRRVMGKEIKFLLHFVKESKQDESGMPNNRFLAERTGGTYSTLKVQPAELEDSGVYFCASSRGEAFFGQGTRLTVV.

Points on this clone: Different DNA sequences within this sample yield the same CDR3. This chain joins TRBV19 and TRBJ2-1; 10 nucleotides agree with TRBD2. V dropped 3 bases and J dropped 7; count of bases not matched to a gene: 6. The CDR3 has 15 residues. Germline V gene lookup returns CDR1 LNHDA and CDR2 SQIVND (reference sequence). The CDR3 sequence is CASSISSGGPNEQFF. In nucleotides, the CDR3 is TGTGCCAGTAGTATCTCTAGCGGGGGTCCTAATGAGCAGTTCTTC.

The chain joins TRBV30 to TRBJ1-1, with TRBD1 matching 9 bases. The trim removed 2 bases at V and 3 bases at J, leaving 4 bases unmatched. From germline, CDR1 is GTSNPN and CDR2 SVGIG (reference sequence). This CDR3 is built from 14 residues. DNA for the CDR3: TGTGCCTGGAGTACAGACAGGGGGGACACTGAAGCTTTCTTT. It encodes CAWSTDRGDTEAFF.

This CDR3 is CASSYLNTGVSGYTF. CDR3 sequence (DNA): TGTGCCAGCAGTTACCTAAATACAGGGGTATCTGGCTACACCTTC. The chain recombines TRBV6-5 with TRBJ1-2, with 7 positions matching TRBD1. This CDR3 has 15 residues. The ends lost 2 bases at V and 7 bases at J; junction bases unmatched: 10. The germline CDR1 and CDR2 sequences are MNHEY and SVGAGI.

This clone was seen once. This chain connects TRBV9 to TRBJ2-7; D possibly corresponds to TRBD2 (5 bases). With 3 bases removed from V and 4 bases from J, the gap between germline ends came to 14 bases. The CDR3 sequence is 14 residues long. CDR1 SGDLS and CDR2 YYNGEE come from the germline V gene. The CDR3 bases are TGTGCCAGCAGCGCCTTTGAGGGAGCTTACGAGCAGTACTTC. Protein product: CASSAFEGAYEQYF.

The chain joins TRBV7-6 to TRBJ1-2; TRBD1 agrees at 7 bases. Per the germline V gene, CDR1 is SGHVS and CDR2 is FNYEAQ. Unmatched junction bases numbered 6, after V lost 5 bases and J lost 0 bases. CDR3 length equals 15 residues. For the CDR3, the DNA is TGTGCCAGCAGCCCGGCAGGGGGAGCTAACTATGGCTACACCTTC. Amino acid sequence: CASSPAGGANYGYTF.

The V and J genes are TRBV7-9 and TRBJ1-4; D ambiguous. The CDR3 covers 14 residues. Germline V gene lookup returns CDR1 SEHNR and CDR2 FQNEAQ (reference sequence). Trimming removed 3 bases from V and 8 bases from J, with 13 bases in between. The CDR3 loop reads CASSFGSFPEKLFF. In DNA, the CDR3 is TGTGCCAGCAGCTTCGGGAGTTTCCCAGAAAAACTGTTTTTT.

Only one count was recorded for this clone. CDR3 nucleotide sequence: TGTGCCAGCAGTCCAACCTCAGGGGGAATGAACACTGAAGCTTTCTTT. Protein: CASSPTSGGMNTEAFF. This chain joins TRBV27 and TRBJ1-1, with 7 bases identical to TRBD1. This CDR3 has 16 residues. After removal of 5 bases from V and 0 bases from J, the junction contained 9 bases not matched to a gene. Germline V gene data show CDR1 as MNHEY and CDR2 as SMNVEV (reference sequence).

The chain combines TRBV27 with TRBJ2-7, with no clear D. Germline CDR1 MNHEY, CDR2 SMNVEV (reference sequence). The V gene lost 0 bases and the J gene lost 0 bases, with 12 bases spanning the gap. The CDR3 runs to 16 residues. The CDR3 bases are TGTGCCAGCAGTTTATCTAGCCAGTCGAGCTCCTACGAGCAGTACTTC. Translating it yields CASSLSSQSSSYEQYF.

In DNA, the CDR3 is TGTGCCAGCAGCCAAGGAGGAGGGGCCCGAGGGATGCGGTATGGCTACACCTTC. Protein sequence: CASSQGGGARGMRYGYTF. The genes are TRBV14 and TRBJ1-2, with D possibly TRBD1 on 5 matching bases. CDR1 SGHDN and CDR2 FVKESK come from the germline V gene. The CDR3 spans 18 residues. Trimming took off 1 base at V and 5 bases at J, with 23 bases between the two ends.

The chain recombines TRBV4-2 with TRBJ2-7, with D perhaps TRBD2 (6 bases). This CDR3 spans 16 amino acids. The germline V gene encodes CDR1 LGHNA and CDR2 YNFKEQ. Trimming took off 0 bases at V and 0 bases at J, with 12 bases between the two ends. CDR3 region: CASSQEGGVSSYEQYF. The CDR3 DNA is TGTGCCAGCAGCCAAGAAGGCGGGGTTAGCTCCTACGAGCAGTACTTC.

The V call is TRBV6-5, the J call TRBJ2-3, with TRBD1 matching 9 bases. Germline V gene sequence: CDR1 MNHEY, CDR2 SVGAGI. CDR3 length equals 15 residues. V was pared by 6 bases and J by 0 bases, with 4 bases of the junction left unmatched. In DNA, the CDR3 is TGTGCCAGCAGCCCCGGGACAGGGAGCACAGATACGCAGTATTTT. Translated, it gives CASSPGTGSTDTQYF.

In its sample, this clone was seen a few times. V usage is TRBV27 and J usage is TRBJ2-2; the match to TRBD1 covers 8 bases. V lost 9 bases, J lost 4 bases, and 7 bases stayed unmatched. The CDR3 runs 14 residues. CDR1 and CDR2 (germline): MNHEY, SMNVEV (reference sequence). CDR3 sequence reads: CASMTGVLTGELFF. The CDR3 region has the DNA TGTGCCAGTATGACAGGGGTCCTCACCGGGGAGCTGTTTTTT.